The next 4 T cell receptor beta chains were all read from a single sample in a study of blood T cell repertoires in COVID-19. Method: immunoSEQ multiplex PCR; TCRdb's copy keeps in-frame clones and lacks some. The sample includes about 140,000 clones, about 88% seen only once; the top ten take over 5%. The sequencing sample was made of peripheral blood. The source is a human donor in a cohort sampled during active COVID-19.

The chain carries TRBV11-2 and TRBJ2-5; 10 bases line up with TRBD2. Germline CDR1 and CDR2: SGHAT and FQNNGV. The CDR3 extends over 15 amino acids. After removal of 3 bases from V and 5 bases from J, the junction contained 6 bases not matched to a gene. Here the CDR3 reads CASSLSSGGHETQYF. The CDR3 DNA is TGTGCCAGCAGCTTGAGTAGCGGGGGGCACGAGACCCAGTACTTC.

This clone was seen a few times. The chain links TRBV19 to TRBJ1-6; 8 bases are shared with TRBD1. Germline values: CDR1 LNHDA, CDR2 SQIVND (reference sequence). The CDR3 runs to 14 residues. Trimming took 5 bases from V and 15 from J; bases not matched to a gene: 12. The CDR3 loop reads CASSEQGATGLLHF. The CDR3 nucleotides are TGTGCCAGTAGTGAGCAGGGGGCTACGGGTCTCCTCCACTTT.

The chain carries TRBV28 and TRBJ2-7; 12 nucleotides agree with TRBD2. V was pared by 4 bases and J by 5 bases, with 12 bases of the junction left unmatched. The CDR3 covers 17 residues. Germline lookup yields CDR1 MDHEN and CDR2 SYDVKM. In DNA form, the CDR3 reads TGTGCCAGCAGTTCCCGACTAGCGGGAGCCGCAAGAGACGAGCAGTACTTC. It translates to CASSSRLAGAARDEQYF.

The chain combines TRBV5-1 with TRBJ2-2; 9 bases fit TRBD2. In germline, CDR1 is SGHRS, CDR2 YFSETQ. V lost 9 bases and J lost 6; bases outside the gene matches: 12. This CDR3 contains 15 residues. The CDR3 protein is CATSRAREGPGELFF. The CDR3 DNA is TGCGCCACCTCCCGGGCGCGGGAGGGCCCCGGGGAGCTGTTTTTT.